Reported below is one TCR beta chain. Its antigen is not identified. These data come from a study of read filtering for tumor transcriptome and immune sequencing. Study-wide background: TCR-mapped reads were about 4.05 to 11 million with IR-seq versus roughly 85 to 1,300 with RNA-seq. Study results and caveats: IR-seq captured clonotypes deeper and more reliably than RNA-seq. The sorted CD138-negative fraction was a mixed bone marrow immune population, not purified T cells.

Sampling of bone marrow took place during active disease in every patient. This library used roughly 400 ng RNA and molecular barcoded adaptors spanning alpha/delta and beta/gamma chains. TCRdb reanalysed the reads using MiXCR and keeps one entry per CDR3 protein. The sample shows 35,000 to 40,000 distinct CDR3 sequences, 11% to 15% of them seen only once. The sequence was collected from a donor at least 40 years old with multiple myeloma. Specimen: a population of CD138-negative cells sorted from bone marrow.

CDR3 nucleotide sequence: TGTGCCAGCAGTTTATTGGCAGCTAGCTCCTATAATTCACCCCTCCACTTT. Protein sequence: CASSLLAASSYNSPLHF. The chain employs TRBV6-2 or TRBV6-3 and TRBJ1-6; no firm D call. The CDR3 loop spans 17 amino acids. Per germline, CDR1 MNHEY and CDR2 SVGEGT. The germline V and J ends were trimmed by 4 bases and 0 bases, with 13 bases remaining between them.